These T cell receptor beta chains were read from a single sample in a study of cytomegalovirus exposure and HLA in healthy donors. Profiled with immunoSEQ multiplex PCR; TCRdb holds only in-frame clones, not every one. Counted here are roughly 230,000 clones, approximately 81% occurring once; the ten biggest clones make up 0.2% to 0.25%. Sequencing was performed on PBMCs. The receptors stem from a girl aged 2-10 years in good health and CMV-seronegative. Each CDR3 is given with its conserved first and last residue. The D gene is left open where the match is weak. Clone size is shown for a subset of rows, as once, few, many or a class of expanded clone.

j_gene | d_gene | abundance | v_gene | len | CDR3nt | CDR3aa
TRBJ2-7 | TRBD2 | . | TRBV27 | 17 | TGTGCCAGCACCGAATTGGGTCTAGCGGGAGGGCACTACGAGCAGTACTTC | CASTELGLAGGHYEQYF
TRBJ1-1 | . | . | TRBV12-5 | 15 | TGTGCTAGTGGTTTGGTATTAGGACTAAACACTGAAGCTTTCTTT | CASGLVLGLNTEAFF
TRBJ1-1 | . | . | TRBV29-1 | 11 | TGCAGCGTTAAGGCGGCCACTGAAGCTTTCTTT | CSVKAATEAFF
TRBJ1-1 | . | . | TRBV6-1 | 13 | TGTGCCAGCAGTGACAGGGGGAACACTGAAGCTTTCTTT | CASSDRGNTEAFF
TRBJ2-1 | TRBD2 | . | TRBV29-1 | 14 | TGCAGCGTTAGGACTAGCGGGAGTAGCAATGAGCAGTTCTTC | CSVRTSGSSNEQFF
TRBJ2-7 | TRBD2 | . | TRBV2 | 15 | TGTGCCAGCCGTCGAGCGGGAGTTTCCTCCTACGAGCAGTACTTC | CASRRAGVSSYEQYF
TRBJ1-5 | TRBD1 | . | TRBV6-5 | 14 | TGTGCCAGCAGTTCGGGACAGGGCTATCAGCCCCAGCATTTT | CASSSGQGYQPQHF
TRBJ1-4 | . | . | TRBV6-5 | 13 | TGTGCCAGCTTGGGGGCAGGAGGTGAAAAACTGTTTTTT | CASLGAGGEKLFF
TRBJ1-2 | . | . | TRBV7-9 | 13 | TGTGCCAGCAGCTTAGTGACACAGTATGGCTACACCTTC | CASSLVTQYGYTF
TRBJ2-1 | TRBD2 | . | TRBV5-1 | 18 | TGCGCCAGCAGCCCGGGGGGAACTTCTACGGACCCCTACAATGAGCAGTTCTTC | CASSPGGTSTDPYNEQFF
TRBJ2-1 | TRBD2 | . | TRBV10-3 | 15 | TGTGCCATCAGTGACAGGACTAGCGGGGGGAATGAGCAGTTCTTC | CAISDRTSGGNEQFF
TRBJ1-1 | TRBD1 | . | TRBV2 | 15 | TGTGCCAGCAGTGAAGGGGACAGGGAGTGGACTGAAGCTTTCTTT | CASSEGDREWTEAFF
TRBJ1-4 | TRBD1 | . | TRBV11-2 | 18 | TGTGCCAGCAGACGACCCGGGACAGGGGGCGAGACAAGTGAAAAACTGTTTTTT | CASRRPGTGGETSEKLFF
TRBJ2-1 | TRBD2 | . | TRBV6-5 | 13 | TGTGCCAGCATAGCGGGAGGAGGTAATGAGCAGTTCTTC | CASIAGGGNEQFF
TRBJ1-3 | . | . | TRBV7-8 | 14 | TGTGCCAGCAGCGCACAGGGAAGAGGGAACACCATATATTTT | CASSAQGRGNTIYF
TRBJ2-1 | TRBD2 | . | TRBV7-8 | 15 | TGTGCCAGCAGTGCCACTAGCGGGGCATACAATGAGCAGTTCTTC | CASSATSGAYNEQFF
TRBJ2-1 | . | . | TRBV29-1 | 13 | TGCAGCGTGGCGGGCGCAGCCTACAATGAGCAGTTCTTC | CSVAGAAYNEQFF
TRBJ1-1 | . | . | TRBV4-2 | 17 | TGTGCCAGCAGCCAAGAATCTAGTTCGGTTGGTAGGACTGAAGCTTTCTTT | CASSQESSSVGRTEAFF
TRBJ1-5 | TRBD1 | . | TRBV6-6 | 15 | TGTGCCAGCAGTTACTCCGACAGGGGGTTTGGGCCCCAGCATTTT | CASSYSDRGFGPQHF
TRBJ2-1 | . | . | TRBV10-1 | 16 | TGCGCCAGCAGTGAGAGGGGGGGGAGCTCCTACAATGAGCAGTTCTTC | CASSERGGSSYNEQFF
TRBJ2-7 | . | . | TRBV27 | 14 | TGTGCCAGCAGTTTGTCCGGACAAACCTACGAGCAGTACTTC | CASSLSGQTYEQYF
TRBJ2-7 | . | . | TRBV7-3 | 13 | TGTGCCAGCAGCCAGGGAACCGGTTACGAGCAGTACTTC | CASSQGTGYEQYF
TRBJ2-3 | . | . | TRBV10-1 | 13 | TGCGCCAGCAGCGGGGACAACACAGATACGCAGTATTTT | CASSGDNTDTQYF
TRBJ2-1 | TRBD2 | . | TRBV19 | 14 | TGTGCCAGTAGTATCACTAGCGGATACAATGAGCAGTTCTTC | CASSITSGYNEQFF
TRBJ1-1 | . | . | TRBV18 | 15 | TGTGCCAGCTCACCTACCGGACAAGCGAACACTGAAGCTTTCTTT | CASSPTGQANTEAFF
TRBJ1-2 | TRBD1 | . | TRBV5-6 | 16 | TGTGCCAGCAGCTTGGCCGGACAGGGTGGATACTATGGCTACACCTTC | CASSLAGQGGYYGYTF
TRBJ1-5 | TRBD1 | . | TRBV30 | 15 | TGTGCCTGGAGTTTGTCCAGGGGGCGAAAACAGCCCCAGCATTTT | CAWSLSRGRKQPQHF
TRBJ2-5 | TRBD1 | . | TRBV16 | 13 | TGTGCCAGCAGTTTGACAGGGGGTGCGACCCAGTACTTC | CASSLTGGATQYF
TRBJ1-5 | TRBD1 | . | TRBV6-6 | 15 | TGTGCCAGCAGGGGAACAGGGGGCCCCTTTATGCCCCAGCATTTT | CASRGTGGPFMPQHF
TRBJ1-5 | . | few | TRBV2 | 12 | TGTGCCAGCAGTGAGGGAGACGAGCCCCAGCATTTT | CASSEGDEPQHF
TRBJ2-1 | . | once | TRBV4-1 | 17 | TGCGCCAGCAGCCAAGGAGCCGGGAGTAGGGCGTACAATGAGCAGTTCTTC | CASSQGAGSRAYNEQFF
TRBJ2-5 | TRBD2 | . | TRBV11-2 | 19 | TGTGCCAGCAGCTTAGGGTGGGTAGCGGGGGGAAACTACCAAGAGACCCAGTACTTC | CASSLGWVAGGNYQETQYF
TRBJ2-1 | TRBD1 | . | TRBV7-8 | 16 | TGTGCCAGCAGGGTCCCTGCGGGACAGGATAGGAATGAGCAGTTCTTC | CASRVPAGQDRNEQFF
TRBJ2-5 | TRBD2 | . | TRBV4-2 | 18 | TGTGCCAGCAGCCAAGTACTCAGGACTAGCGGGGGGGAAGAGACCCAGTACTTC | CASSQVLRTSGGEETQYF
TRBJ2-3 | TRBD2 | . | TRBV12-5 | 17 | TGTGCTAGTGGTCACGGGACTAGCGTGACTAGCACAGATACGCAGTATTTT | CASGHGTSVTSTDTQYF
TRBJ2-7 | . | once | TRBV19 | 13 | TGTGCCAGTAGCCGGGACACTTACTACGAGCAGTACTTC | CASSRDTYYEQYF
TRBJ1-2 | . | once | TRBV7-8 | 13 | TGTGCCAGCAGCTTAGTAATCGGTCTGGGCTACACCTTC | CASSLVIGLGYTF
TRBJ1-2 | . | . | TRBV29-1 | 10 | TGCAGCGTTCTTGCGGGAGGCTACACCTTC | CSVLAGGYTF
TRBJ1-1 | . | . | TRBV6-6 | 16 | TGTGCCAGCAGTTACCCTTCTAGCGAATGGAACACTGAAGCTTTCTTT | CASSYPSSEWNTEAFF
TRBJ2-1 | TRBD2 | . | TRBV5-1 | 15 | TGCGCCAGCAGCTTGGATTTGACTAGCGGCAATGAGCAGTTCTTC | CASSLDLTSGNEQFF
TRBJ2-7 | . | once | TRBV6-5 | 15 | TGTGCCAGCAGTTACTCGCCTAGCGAGTCCTACGAGCAGTACTTC | CASSYSPSESYEQYF
TRBJ2-5 | . | . | TRBV12-1 | 19 | TGTGCCAGTACCGATCGTTTCCTGGAAGGGGGCACCCTTCAAGAGACCCAGTACTTC | CASTDRFLEGGTLQETQYF
TRBJ2-1 | . | . | TRBV6-5 | 14 | TGTGCCAGCAGTTACGGACTTCTCTACAATGAGCAGTTCTTC | CASSYGLLYNEQFF
TRBJ1-5 | TRBD1 | once | TRBV30 | 16 | TGTGCCTGGAGTGTCACCAGGACAGGACGGGCCGGGCCCCAGCATTTT | CAWSVTRTGRAGPQHF
TRBJ2-3 | . | few | TRBV6-5 | 12 | TGTGCCAGCAGTAGCGTTGAGGATACGCAGTATTTT | CASSSVEDTQYF
TRBJ2-1 | TRBD2 | . | TRBV27 | 15 | TGTGCCAGCAGAGGGAGCGGGAGGGCCCCCAATGAGCAGTTCTTC | CASRGSGRAPNEQFF
TRBJ1-4 | . | . | TRBV7-6 | 15 | TGTGCCAGCACCGAGGGGGGGCTCACTAATGAAAAACTGTTTTTT | CASTEGGLTNEKLFF
TRBJ2-1 | TRBD2 | . | TRBV7-2 | 16 | TGTGCCAGCAGCTCCCAACCGGGACTAGCGGGCAATGAGCAGTTCTTC | CASSSQPGLAGNEQFF
TRBJ1-2 | TRBD1 | . | TRBV29-1 | 15 | TGCAGCGTAGAATTCCGGGACAGGGTTTTCTATGGCTACACCTTC | CSVEFRDRVFYGYTF
TRBJ2-7 | TRBD2 | . | TRBV18 | 14 | TGTGCCAGCTCACCGGCTAGCGGGGCCTACGAGCAGTACTTC | CASSPASGAYEQYF
TRBJ2-3 | TRBD2 | once | TRBV9 | 15 | TGTGCCAGCAGCGTTACGGGAGGTAGCACAGATACGCAGTATTTT | CASSVTGGSTDTQYF
TRBJ1-5 | TRBD1 | . | TRBV29-1 | 13 | TGCAGCGTTGCCGACAGGGTGCATCAGCCCCAGCATTTT | CSVADRVHQPQHF
TRBJ1-1 | . | . | TRBV10-3 | 17 | TGTGCCATCAGTGAAGACAGGTTCCTCGATAAGAACACTGAAGCTTTCTTT | CAISEDRFLDKNTEAFF
TRBJ2-3 | . | . | TRBV5-6 | 17 | TGTGCCAGCAGCAGCCCCGAGAGGGGACACCGCACAGATACGCAGTATTTT | CASSSPERGHRTDTQYF
TRBJ1-6 | . | . | TRBV2 | 15 | TGTGCCAGCAGTACAGGGACCACCTATAATTCACCCCTCCACTTT | CASSTGTTYNSPLHF
TRBJ1-3 | . | . | TRBV5-1 | 15 | TGCGCCAGCAGCTTGGCCGGGGGAACGGGAAACACCATATATTTT | CASSLAGGTGNTIYF
TRBJ1-2 | TRBD1 | once | TRBV14 | 17 | TGTGCCAGCAGCCAGATAAGGACCGGGACAGCTTCCTATGGCTACACCTTC | CASSQIRTGTASYGYTF
TRBJ2-3 | TRBD2 | . | TRBV11-2 | 15 | TGTGCCAGCAGCTTAGGCGGGAGGGCCGGGGATACGCAGTATTTT | CASSLGGRAGDTQYF
TRBJ2-3 | . | . | TRBV5-1 | 14 | TGCGCCAGCAGCTTTAACAGCCTCACAGATACGCAGTATTTT | CASSFNSLTDTQYF